This T cell receptor beta chain was documented in a study of neurological immune-mediated disorders. About the study: Multiple sclerosis patients numbering approximately 34 comprised some 30 relapsing-remitting and 3 secondary progressive patients.

This clonotype was seen repeatedly, ten times or more. Its specificity is unknown. From 15-18 subjects, over 190 million TCR-beta sequences were obtained in each sequencing run. A single record per CDR3 protein comes from TCRdb applying MiXCR to the 5' RACE reads. The profile shows 50,000 or so distinct CDR3 sequences, about 3.7% of them singletons. Study-level results: Phylogenetic grouping assigned the repertoires of 18 of 34 multiple sclerosis patients to a single related-CDR3 cluster, representing a possible signature.

V lost 4 bases and J lost 1, with 7 bases in between. Germline CDR1 is LGHDT and CDR2 is YNNKEL (reference sequence). The CDR3 runs 13 residues. Preparation of the unsorted libraries drew on 2 million PBMCs stored at -80 C. The rearrangement joins TRBV3-1 to TRBJ2-5; no firm D call. The source is a man aged 60 to 69 with multiple sclerosis. Sequencing was carried out using PBMCs. The CDR3 here is CASSLRIQETQYF. The CDR3, as DNA: TGTGCCAGCAGCCTCAGGATCCAAGAGACCCAGTACTTC.